This TCR beta chain derives from a study of tumor-infiltrating lymphocytes in localized non-small cell lung cancer. This CDR3 has 11 amino acids. V was trimmed by 2 bases and J by 6 bases, leaving 3 bases between them. CDR1 is MGHDK, CDR2 SYGVNS, per germline. Data came from immunoSEQ multiplex PCR; TCRdb stores just in-frame clones and leaves some out. The sample lists just under 30,000 clones, approximately 85% seen once, with roughly 2% in the top ten. The receptor was derived from a human donor with non-small cell lung cancer. The rearrangement joins TRBV25-1 to TRBJ2-3; D uncertain. The sample comprised lung tumor tissue. CDR3 amino acids: CASSETDTQYF. For the CDR3, the DNA is TGTGCCAGCAGTGAAACCGATACGCAGTATTTT.